This T cell receptor (beta chain) was recorded in a study of shared clonotypes between healthy human individuals. Libraries were prepared by immunoSEQ multiplex PCR; TCRdb keeps only in-frame clonotypes and omits some of them. The sample gives hundreds of thousands of clones, 85% to 95% of which show up once; over 0.1% is in the top ten. Terminally differentiated effector memory CD45RA+ cells were excluded by CCR7 positive selection of CD45RO-negative cells. Germline assignment: CDR1 MDHEN and CDR2 SYDVKM. CDR3 size: 13 residues. Trimming removed 2 bases at V and 9 bases at J, with 14 bases between. Concerning this clone itself: Its antigen is undetermined.

Study-level findings and limits: Some clonotypes were shared by all four sorted-subset donors, while others were not shared. The non-shared ones had lower generation probabilities than the shared ones.

The receptor was isolated from a woman aged 25 to 45 in good health. V is TRBV28 and J is TRBJ2-7; possibly TRBD2 for D (5 bases). Sequenced material: naive CD8+ T cells sorted from blood. The CDR3 is CASSLMPRVGQYF. In DNA, the CDR3 is TGTGCCAGCAGTTTAATGCCGAGGGTAGGGCAGTACTTC.